Each of the 24 T cell receptor beta chains below was sequenced from the same sample in a study of regulatory T cells in long-lasting Graves disease. The TCR beta library used iRepertoire HTBI primers with Arm-PCR amplification of CDR3. TCRdb itself ran the multiplex PCR reads through MiXCR, one entry per CDR3 protein. This table holds 500,000 or so distinct CDR3 sequences, around 15% found once. Time point of the sample: newly diagnosed GD, antithyroid drugs for less than 3 months. The TCR library was made from RNA extracted from PBMCs. The sample was also reused in another study, on T cells in Graves' hyperthyroidism and ophthalmopathy.

Sequences were derived from peripheral blood mononuclear cells (PBMCs), sampled at new diagnosis, from a patient treated with antithyroid drugs. The receptors come from a man aged 35 to 55 with Graves disease.

This clonotype was observed at least ten times. CDR3 sequence reads: CASSPRHIQETQYF. The DNA for the CDR3 is TGTGCCAGCAGCCCCCGACACATCCAAGAGACCCAGTACTTC. The chain carries TRBV11-1 and TRBJ2-5; D gene uncertain. V was trimmed by 5 bases and J by 1 base, leaving 11 bases between them. The CDR3 contains 14 residues. In germline, CDR1 is SGHAT, CDR2 FQDESV (reference sequence).

This clonotype was counted at least ten times. The rearrangement links TRBV28 to TRBJ2-5, with TRBD1 matching over 7 bases. Germline V gene data show CDR1 as MDHEN and CDR2 as SYDVKM. The V segment lost 5 bases and the J segment 7 bases; nucleotides outside the gene matches: 7. The CDR3 is made up of 13 amino acids. CDR3 residues: CASSVTGVVTQYF. The CDR3 nucleotides read TGTGCCAGCAGTGTCACAGGGGTTGTGACCCAGTACTTC.

This clonotype showed up many times. The chain links TRBV20-1 to TRBJ2-1, with 7 bases matching TRBD1. The CDR3 spans 15 residues. Trimming removed 8 bases from V and 4 bases from J; junction bases left unmatched: 14. Germline-derived CDR1 and CDR2 are DFQATT and SNEGSKA (reference sequence). The DNA for the CDR3 is TGCAGTACCAGGTTCCCGGGACAGCTATACAATGAGCAGTTCTTC. Protein: CSTRFPGQLYNEQFF.

This chain connects TRBV29-1 to TRBJ1-1; D is ambiguous. The CDR3 consists of 12 residues. V gave up 2 bases and J gave up 4 bases, with 8 bases separating them. Germline V lookup: CDR1 SQVTM, CDR2 ANQGSEA. The DNA for the CDR3 is TGCAGCGTTGAAATGTCTAGCACTGAAGCTTTCTTT. Translated: CSVEMSSTEAFF.

The CDR3 coding sequence is TGTGCCAGCAGCCTCTTGGGGGCCGCGGGGGTCCAAGAGACCCAGTACTTC. It codes for CASSLLGAAGVQETQYF. The V and J genes are TRBV9 and TRBJ2-5; possible D gene TRBD2, 7 bases. CDR3 length: 17 amino acids. V gave up 4 bases and J gave up 1 base, with 20 bases separating them. CDR1 and CDR2 from the germline V gene are SGDLS and YYNGEE.

This clonotype was found many times. The V call is TRBV5-1, the J call TRBJ2-7; TRBD2 aligns across 10 bases. The trim removed 0 bases at V and 6 bases at J, leaving 6 bases unmatched. CDR1 and CDR2 from the germline V gene are SGHRS and YFSETQ. The CDR3 is 15 residues long. CDR3 DNA: TGCGCCAGCAGCTTGGCCTTTGGGACTAGCGTCGAGCAGTACTTC. It encodes CASSLAFGTSVEQYF. Based on the CDR3 plus reference TRBV5-1 and TRBJ2-7, the full variable domain is KAGVTQTPRYLIKTRGQQVTLSCSPISGHRSVSWYQQTPGQGLQFLFEYFSETQRNKGNFPGRFSGRQFSNSRSEMNVSTLELGDSALYLCASSLAFGTSVEQYFGPGTRLTVT.

This clonotype was seen many times. This chain links TRBV2 with TRBJ1-1; TRBD1 matches 11 bases. Per germline, CDR1 SNHLY and CDR2 FYNNEI. The CDR3 runs to 16 residues. After removal of 5 bases from V and 1 base from J, the junction contained 6 bases not matched to a gene. The CDR3 region is CASSPGQGATNTEAFF. The CDR3 DNA sequence: TGTGCCAGCAGTCCCGGACAGGGGGCCACGAACACTGAAGCTTTCTTT.

This clonotype was found many times. The rearrangement uses TRBV28 and TRBJ2-7; 8 nucleotides align to TRBD2. After removal of 8 bases from V and 4 bases from J, the junction contained 7 bases not matched to a gene. Germline-derived CDR1 and CDR2 are MDHEN and SYDVKM. CDR3 length equals 13 residues. The CDR3 spells CASSSLAGYEQYF. For the CDR3, the DNA is TGTGCCAGCTCTTCGTTAGCGGGATACGAGCAGTACTTC.

This clonotype was observed a handful of times. The V call is TRBV18, the J call TRBJ2-2; D may match TRBD1 or TRBD2 (5 bases each). V was cut by 5 bases and J by 3 bases, with 13 bases left in between. This CDR3 is built from 15 residues. Germline-derived CDR1 and CDR2 are KGHSH and LQKENI. The CDR3: CASSGTFTDTGELFF. CDR3 nucleotide sequence: TGTGCCAGCTCAGGGACCTTCACCGACACCGGGGAGCTGTTTTTT.

The genes are TRBV25-1 and TRBJ1-5; tentatively, D is TRBD1 (5 bases). This CDR3 contains 14 residues. The germline gives CDR1 MGHDK, CDR2 SYGVNS. The V end lost 1 base, the J end lost 3 bases, and 7 bases lay between the germline ends. The CDR3: CASSEWGVNQPQHF. CDR3 nucleotides: TGTGCCAGCAGTGAATGGGGCGTCAATCAGCCCCAGCATTTT.

This clonotype was seen repeatedly, ten times or more. This rearrangement joins TRBV7-6 to TRBJ2-5; 13 bases line up with TRBD2. The CDR3 runs 16 residues. Trimming cost V 3 bases and J 5 bases; bases outside gene matches: 6. Germline values: CDR1 SGHVS, CDR2 FNYEAQ. The CDR3: CASSLGLAGYLETQYF. In nucleotides, the CDR3 is TGTGCCAGCAGCTTGGGACTAGCGGGATATTTGGAGACCCAGTACTTC. Variable domain in full (rest from reference TRBV7-6 and TRBJ2-5): GAGVSQSPRYKVTKRGQDVALRCDPISGHVSLYWYRQALGQGPEFLTYFNYEAQQDKSGLPNDRFSAERPEGSISTLTIQRTEQRDSAMYRCASSLGLAGYLETQYFGPGTRLLVL.

The chain is built from TRBV24-1 and TRBJ2-2; 7 nucleotides line up with TRBD1. Per the germline V gene, CDR1 is KGHDR and CDR2 is SFDVKD. This CDR3 is 13 amino acids long. V shed 4 bases and J 7 bases; nucleotides not matched to a gene: 2. CDR3 sequence (DNA): TGTGCCACCAGTGAATGGACAGGCGGGGAGCTGTTTTTT. It encodes CATSEWTGGELFF.

The table lists this clonotype with many counts. The chain joins TRBV3-1 to TRBJ2-1; the match to TRBD2 covers 7 bases. The CDR3 contains 14 residues. CDR1 is LGHDT, CDR2 YNNKEL, per germline (reference sequence). V gave up 0 bases and J gave up 9 bases; unmatched junction bases: 5. CDR3 nucleotide sequence: TGTGCCAGCAGCCAAGAGGGGGGGAGGGGTGAGCAGTTCTTC. This gives the protein CASSQEGGRGEQFF.

Many counts were recorded for this clonotype. The genes are TRBV27 and TRBJ2-7; 9 bases map to TRBD1. Unmatched junction bases numbered 8, after V lost 3 bases and J lost 5 bases. Germline assignment: CDR1 MNHEY and CDR2 SMNVEV (reference sequence). The CDR3 is 15 residues long. The CDR3 loop is CASSFHRDRDHEQYF. As DNA, the CDR3 is TGTGCCAGCAGTTTCCACCGGGACAGGGACCACGAGCAGTACTTC.

This clonotype has just a few counts. This sequence is one base from a far larger clone and is likely a read error. The chain employs TRBV18 and TRBJ2-3; no firm D call. Germline V gives CDR1 KGHSH, CDR2 LQKENI. There are 11 residues in the CDR3. The CDR3 bases are TGTTCCAGCTCACCAAAAGATACGCAGTATTTT. It translates to CSSSPKDTQYF.

The table lists this clonotype with a few counts. A read error may explain this, as a much larger clone is one base away. This rearrangement joins TRBV11-2 to TRBJ2-3, with 7 bases aligning to TRBD2. There are 17 residues in the CDR3. CDR1 and CDR2 from the germline V gene are SGHAT and FQNNGV. With V trimmed by 7 bases and J by 2 bases, 15 bases remained unmatched. CDR3 sequence: CASTLRGRRGITDTQYF. The CDR3 nucleotides are TGTGCCAGCACCCTCCGGGGTAGGCGGGGGATCACAGATACGCAGTATTTT.

DNA for the CDR3: TGTGCCAGTAGTATCCCCGCCCTCGGGGGTCGCATACTGTTTTTT. Protein product: CASSIPALGGRILFF. The J gene is TRBJ1-4, the V gene TRBV19; weak D call: TRBD1 (5 bases). V lost 3 bases to trimming and J lost 13 bases, with 21 bases between them. The CDR3 loop spans 15 amino acids. Germline-derived CDR1 and CDR2 are LNHDA and SQIVND (reference sequence).

The sample holds a few counts of this clonotype. V gene TRBV19 combines with J gene TRBJ2-2, with TRBD2 matching over 14 bases. J lost 6 bases, V lost 4 bases, and 7 bases had no gene match. This CDR3 comprises 17 residues. The germline gives CDR1 LNHDA, CDR2 SQIVND (reference sequence). This chain's CDR3 is CASSTSPTSGRAGELFF. DNA of the CDR3: TGTGCCAGTAGTACCTCTCCGACTAGCGGGAGGGCCGGGGAGCTGTTTTTT. Based on the CDR3 plus reference TRBV19 and TRBJ2-2, the full variable domain is DGGITQSPKYLFRKEGQNVTLSCEQNLNHDAMYWYRQDPGQGLRLIYYSQIVNDFQKGDIAEGYSVSREKKESFPLTVTSAQKNPTAFYLCASSTSPTSGRAGELFFGEGSRLTVL.

This clonotype was recorded at least ten times. The chain is built from TRBV6-9 and TRBJ2-3; no firm D call. Trimming removed 3 bases from V and 2 bases from J, with 6 bases in between. Germline V gene sequence: CDR1 MNHGY, CDR2 SVAAGI. The CDR3 extends over 13 amino acids. The CDR3 is CASSYSVTDTQYF. DNA of the CDR3: TGTGCCAGCAGTTACTCAGTCACAGATACGCAGTATTTT.

This chain joins TRBV7-9 and TRBJ1-6; D might be TRBD1 (5 bases). Germline CDR1 SEHNR, CDR2 FQNEAQ (reference sequence). V dropped 3 bases and J dropped 5 bases, with 14 bases sitting between them. CDR3 size: 16 residues. CDR3 region: CASSLALGQNNSPLHF. The CDR3 bases are TGTGCCAGCAGCTTGGCATTGGGGCAAAATAATTCACCCCTCCACTTT. Drawing the rest from reference TRBV7-9 and TRBJ1-6, the complete variable domain is DTGVSQNPRHKITKRGQNVTFRCDPISEHNRLYWYRQTLGQGPEFLTYFQNEAQLEKSRLLSDRFSAERPKGSFSTLEIQRTEQGDSAMYLCASSLALGQNNSPLHFGNGTRLTVT.

This clonotype has just a few counts. The chain is built from TRBV7-2 and TRBJ1-5; 7 bases match TRBD1. V lost 10 bases to trimming and J lost 0 bases; unmatched junction nucleotides: 9. CDR1 and CDR2 from the germline V gene are SGHTA and FQGNSA. The CDR3 runs to 15 residues. The CDR3: CATSPGGNSNQPQHF. For the CDR3, the DNA is TGTGCCACTTCCCCAGGGGGAAATAGCAATCAGCCCCAGCATTTT. Full variable domain (missing parts from reference TRBV7-2 and TRBJ1-5): GAGVSQSPSNKVTEKGKDVELRCDPISGHTALYWYRQSLGQGLEFLIYFQGNSAPDKSGLPSDRFSAERTGGSVSTLTIQRTQQEDSAVYLCATSPGGNSNQPQHFGDGTRLSIL.

This clonotype was seen at least ten times. V is TRBV18 and J is TRBJ2-3; D is uncertain. Trimming removed 10 bases at V and 0 bases at J, with 20 bases between. Looked up from germline, CDR1 is KGHSH and CDR2 is LQKENI. This CDR3 has 16 residues. DNA of the CDR3: TGTGCCACTGCGTTAACTTTATACGACAGCACAGATACGCAGTATTTT. Translating gives CATALTLYDSTDTQYF.

This clonotype was detected many times. The chain combines TRBV15 with TRBJ1-4, with TRBD1 as a possible D gene (6 bases). V lost 1 base and J lost 7, with 10 bases in between. Germline values: CDR1 LNHNV, CDR2 YYDKDF (reference sequence). The CDR3 totals 14 residues. The CDR3 region has the DNA TGTGCCACCAGCAGAGGGGGGGGGGCTGAAAAACTGTTTTTT. It is translated as CATSRGGGAEKLFF.

This clonotype was counted ten times or more. The chain joins TRBV18 to TRBJ1-5, with D possibly TRBD1 on 6 matching bases. The CDR3 totals 13 residues. Trimming removed 6 bases from V and 2 bases from J, with 8 bases in between. Germline CDR1 and CDR2: KGHSH and LQKENI. CDR3 in amino acids: CASSKGGNQPQHF. CDR3 nucleotides: TGTGCCAGCTCGAAGGGGGGCAATCAGCCCCAGCATTTT.